The 8 T cell receptor beta chains below come from one sample, sequenced in a study of T cells after posttransplantation cyclophosphamide. The table came from immunoSEQ multiplex PCR; TCRdb's copy has only in-frame clones and leaves some out. The table lists around 35,000 clones, with no singletons. The sample was PBMCs. The receptors were gathered from a woman aged 45-60 years in good health and a related stem cell transplant donor.

The sample holds many counts of this clone. This chain links TRBV5-4 with TRBJ2-7; the D is unclear. The CDR3 is made up of 14 amino acids. Trimming took off 0 bases at V and 4 bases at J, with 11 bases between the two ends. Germline V gives CDR1 SGHNT, CDR2 YYREEE (reference sequence). In DNA form, the CDR3 reads TGTGCCAGCAGCTTGGGCATGCCTAGTTACGAGCAGTACTTC. Its protein is CASSLGMPSYEQYF.

This clone was recorded many times. The V and J genes are TRBV13 and TRBJ1-2; 7 bases fit TRBD1. This CDR3 spans 14 amino acids. Trimming at V came to 6 bases and at J to 5 bases, leaving 9 bases not matched to a gene. CDR1 is PRHDT, CDR2 FYEKMQ, per germline (reference sequence). The CDR3 is CASRRFQGGYGYTF. Here the CDR3 DNA reads TGTGCCAGCAGACGCTTTCAGGGGGGATATGGCTACACCTTC.

There are a few counts of this clone. The V and J genes are TRBV7-3 and TRBJ1-1, with D unresolved. Trimming took off 2 bases at V and 3 bases at J, with 7 bases between the two ends. The germline CDR1 and CDR2 sequences are SGHTA and FQGTGA. The CDR3 totals 13 residues. The CDR3 DNA reads as TGTGCCAGCAGCTTACGGGGTTACACTGAAGCTTTCTTT. Protein product: CASSLRGYTEAFF.

In its sample, this clone was seen many times. V is TRBV2 and J is TRBJ2-1, with D uncertain. The germline V gene encodes CDR1 SNHLY and CDR2 FYNNEI. This CDR3 has 13 residues. V lost 8 bases to trimming and J lost 4 bases, with 12 bases between them. CDR3 nucleotides: TGTGCCAGCGGCCAGGTTCGGTACAATGAGCAGTTCTTC. This translates into CASGQVRYNEQFF.

This clone was seen at least ten times. The chain joins TRBV4-2 to TRBJ1-4; TRBD1 aligns across 10 bases. The CDR3 contains 15 residues. Trimming removed 2 bases from V and 7 bases from J; junction bases left unmatched: 4. CDR1 LGHNA and CDR2 YNFKEQ come from the germline V gene. CDR3 DNA: TGTGCCAGCAGCCAATACGGGACAGGGGCTGAAAAACTGTTTTTT. Translating gives CASSQYGTGAEKLFF.

This clone was recorded many times. Here the CDR3 DNA reads TGTGCCAGCACCACCGGGGGGGAGCAGTACTTC. Its protein is CASTTGGEQYF. The V call is TRBV28, the J call TRBJ2-7; 7 positions agree with TRBD2. This CDR3 comprises 11 residues. V dropped 7 bases and J dropped 7; count of bases not matched to a gene: 4. The germline V gene has CDR1 MDHEN and CDR2 SYDVKM.

This clone came up many times. This sequence joins TRBV12-3 or TRBV12-4 and TRBJ1-4, with D perhaps TRBD1 (6 bases). This CDR3 contains 14 residues. With 8 bases removed from V and 8 bases from J, the gap between germline ends came to 18 bases. The CDR3 spells CASRPGGGQEKLFF. In nucleotides, the CDR3 is TGTGCCAGCCGACCTGGGGGGGGGCAGGAAAAACTGTTTTTT.

V gene TRBV29-1 combines with J gene TRBJ2-7; the D gene is possibly TRBD1 (6 bases). Germline CDR1 is SQVTM and CDR2 is ANQGSEA. The CDR3 sequence is 10 residues long. V lost 5 bases to trimming and J lost 8 bases, with 10 bases between them. The CDR3 sequence is CSVLGGKQYF. CDR3 coding DNA: TGCAGCGTTCTAGGGGGAAAGCAGTACTTC.